The 10 T cell receptor beta chains presented below share a single source sample, sequenced in a study of cytomegalovirus exposure and HLA in healthy donors (dated by TCRdb to 2017 to 2019). The library was generated by the immunoSEQ multiplex PCR assay. A mixture of 60 forward primers for TCR Vbeta segments and 13 reverse primers for TCR Jbeta segments was used in the multiplex PCR. TCRdb provides this immuneACCESS table in a form limited to in-frame rearrangements. Some clones are lacking; in checked studies, under half of them reflect an unresolved V gene, and why the rest are absent is not known. For this sample there are some 220,000 clones; over 65% appear just once. The ten biggest clones cover roughly 2.5% of the sample. The material sequenced was PBMCs. The receptors originated from a woman aged 60 to 75 in good health and CMV-seropositive.

The J gene is TRBJ1-1, the V gene TRBV7-3, with D hard to call. The CDR3 is 13 amino acids. V gave up 5 bases and J gave up 0 bases, with 7 bases separating them. CDR1 and CDR2 (germline): SGHTA, FQGTGA. The CDR3 nucleotides are TGTGCCAGCAGCCAACAAATGAACACTGAAGCTTTCTTT. It translates to CASSQQMNTEAFF.

This rearrangement joins TRBV10-3 to TRBJ1-4, with D uncertain. Per the germline V gene, CDR1 is ENHRY and CDR2 is SYGVKD. Trimming removed 0 bases at V and 5 bases at J, with 10 bases between. There are 15 residues in the CDR3. CDR3 DNA: TGTGCCATCAGTGAGTCGGGCAGTTACAATGAAAAACTGTTTTTT. Its translation: CAISESGSYNEKLFF.

This chain uses TRBV18 with TRBJ2-5; 12 bases agree with TRBD2. Trimming cost V 2 bases and J 1 base; bases outside gene matches: 2. CDR1 is KGHSH and CDR2 is LQKENI in the germline V gene. The CDR3 has 16 residues. DNA of the CDR3: TGTGCCAGCTCACCAGGACTAGCGGGGTCCCAAGAGACCCAGTACTTC. Amino acid sequence: CASSPGLAGSQETQYF.

This clone was seen a single time. The chain recombines TRBV2 with TRBJ2-7; TRBD2 is a possible D gene (6 bases). V lost 2 bases and J 0 bases, leaving 14 bases between the germline ends. The CDR3 extends over 16 amino acids. In germline, CDR1 is SNHLY, CDR2 FYNNEI. The DNA for the CDR3 is TGTGCCAGCAGTGAAATGAGTCTGGGACTCTCCTACGAGCAGTACTTC. This sequence encodes CASSEMSLGLSYEQYF.

This sequence joins TRBV30 and TRBJ1-1; possibly TRBD1 for D (6 bases). Trimming removed 2 bases from V and 12 bases from J, with 13 bases in between. This CDR3 region has 11 residues. CDR1 and CDR2 (germline): GTSNPN, SVGIG (reference sequence). The CDR3 sequence is CAWSLTGNTFF. CDR3 DNA: TGTGCCTGGAGTCTTACAGGGAACACTTTCTTT.

This clone was seen just once. The chain recombines TRBV5-8 with TRBJ1-1; 8 bases map to TRBD1. Germline loops: CDR1 SGHTS, CDR2 YDEGEE. The J segment lost 1 base and the V segment lost 4 bases, leaving 6 bases of the junction unmatched. There are 15 residues in the CDR3. For the CDR3, the DNA is TGTGCCAGCAGCAGGGACAGGACGGAGAACACTGAAGCTTTCTTT. Protein sequence: CASSRDRTENTEAFF.

This rearrangement joins TRBV18 to TRBJ1-1; TRBD1 aligns across 11 bases. V was pared by 2 bases and J by 1 base, with 6 bases of the junction left unmatched. This CDR3 is 17 amino acids long. Looked up from germline, CDR1 is KGHSH and CDR2 is LQKENI. CDR3 residues: CASSPLGQGVGNTEAFF. The CDR3 DNA is TGTGCCAGCTCACCATTGGGACAGGGGGTTGGGAACACTGAAGCTTTCTTT.

The chain recombines TRBV6-1 with TRBJ1-2; TRBD1 aligns across 8 bases. Germline V gene data show CDR1 as MNHNS and CDR2 as SASEGT. The CDR3 runs 13 residues. J gave up 8 bases and V 3 bases, and 5 bases lay outside the gene matches. As DNA, the CDR3 is TGTGCCAGCAGTGACCGACAGGGGAGAGGCTACACCTTC. Its translation is CASSDRQGRGYTF.

J is TRBJ2-7 and V is TRBV4-1, with 7 positions matching TRBD1. Germline assignment: CDR1 MGHRA and CDR2 YSYEKL. Trimming removed 2 bases from V and 3 bases from J; junction bases left unmatched: 7. There are 15 residues in the CDR3. CDR3 sequence (DNA): TGCGCCAGCAGCCAAATACCGGGACAGAACTACGAGCAGTACTTC. It yields the protein CASSQIPGQNYEQYF.

The V and J genes are TRBV5-1 and TRBJ1-2, with D possibly matching TRBD1 (6 bases). The germline CDR1 and CDR2 sequences are SGHRS and YFSETQ. This CDR3 is 13 amino acids long. The V and J ends lost 4 bases and 5 bases respectively, with 12 bases between them. Written as DNA, the CDR3 is TGCGCCAGCAGCGGGGGGGGGCAATATGGCTACACCTTC. Protein: CASSGGGQYGYTF.